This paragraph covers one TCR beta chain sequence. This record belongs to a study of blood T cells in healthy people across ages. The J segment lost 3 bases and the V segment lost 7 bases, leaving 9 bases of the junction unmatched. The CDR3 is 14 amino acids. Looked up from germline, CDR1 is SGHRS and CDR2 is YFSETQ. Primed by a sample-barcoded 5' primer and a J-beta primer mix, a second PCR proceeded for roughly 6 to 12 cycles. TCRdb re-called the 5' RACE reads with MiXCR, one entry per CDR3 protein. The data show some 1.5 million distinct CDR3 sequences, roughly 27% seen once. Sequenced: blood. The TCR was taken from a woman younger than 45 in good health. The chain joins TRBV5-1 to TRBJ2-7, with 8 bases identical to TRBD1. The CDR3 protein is CASGPWTGNYEQYF. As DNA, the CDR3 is TGCGCCAGCGGCCCTTGGACAGGGAACTACGAGCAGTACTTC.